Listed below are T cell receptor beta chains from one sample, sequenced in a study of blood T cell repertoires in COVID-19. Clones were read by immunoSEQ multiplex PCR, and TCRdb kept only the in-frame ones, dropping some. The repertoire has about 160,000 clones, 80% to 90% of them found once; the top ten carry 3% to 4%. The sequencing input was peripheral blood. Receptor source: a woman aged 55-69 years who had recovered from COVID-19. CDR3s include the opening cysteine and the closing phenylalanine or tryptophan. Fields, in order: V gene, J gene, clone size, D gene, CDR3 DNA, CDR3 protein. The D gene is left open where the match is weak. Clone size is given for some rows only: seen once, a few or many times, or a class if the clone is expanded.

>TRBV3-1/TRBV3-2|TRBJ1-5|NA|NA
TGTGCCAGCAGCCAAGATAATGGAGGGGGCAATCAGCCCCAGCATTTT
CASSQDNGGGNQPQHF
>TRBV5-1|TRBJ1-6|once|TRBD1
TGCGCCAGCAGCGACCGGCGGCAGGGGGCTTCACCCCTCCACTTT
CASSDRRQGASPLHF
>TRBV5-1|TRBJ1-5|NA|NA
TGCGCCAGCAGCTTGATGTGGGGGAGGAATCAGCCCCAGCATTTT
CASSLMWGRNQPQHF
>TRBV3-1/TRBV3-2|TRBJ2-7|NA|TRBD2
TGTGCCAGCAGCCAAGATGGGATAGCGGGGGGCCCGTCCAAGCAGTACTTC
CASSQDGIAGGPSKQYF
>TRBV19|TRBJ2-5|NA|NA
TGTGCCAGTAGTATAGACAGGGGCCCCAAGAACGCCCAGTACTTC
CASSIDRGPKNAQYF
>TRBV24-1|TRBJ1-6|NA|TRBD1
TGTGCCACCAGTGGTCATACCGGGACAGGGGGTTCACCCCTCCACTTT
CATSGHTGTGGSPLHF
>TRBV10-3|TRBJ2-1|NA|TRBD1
TGTGCCATCAGTGGCCCGACAGGGGATGGGATCGATGAGCAGTTCTTC
CAISGPTGDGIDEQFF
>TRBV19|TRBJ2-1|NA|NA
TGTGCCAGTAGTATTATAGGGAAGGGGTCCTACAATGAGCAGTTCTTC
CASSIIGKGSYNEQFF
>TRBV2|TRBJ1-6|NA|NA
TGTGCCAGCCAAGGGGCACAGGTCTCCTATAATTCACCCCTCCACTTT
CASQGAQVSYNSPLHF
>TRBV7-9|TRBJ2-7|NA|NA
TGTGCCAGCAGCTTAGGACCGGCGGGGCAGTACTTC
CASSLGPAGQYF
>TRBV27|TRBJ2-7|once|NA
TGTGCCAGCAGTTTCTCGTCAGGATTGGGGCGGACCTACGAGCAGTACTTC
CASSFSSGLGRTYEQYF
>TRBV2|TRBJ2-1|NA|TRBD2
TGTGCCAGCAGTGAGGCTGGCGGGGGGGTCAATGAGCAGTTCTTC
CASSEAGGGVNEQFF
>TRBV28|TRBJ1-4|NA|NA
TGTGCCAGCAGGTCTTCGAGGAAGGTCGATGAAAAACTGTTTTTT
CASRSSRKVDEKLFF
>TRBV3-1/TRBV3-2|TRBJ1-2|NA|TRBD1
TGTGCCAGCAGGGGGCTTGGGACAGGGGGCGATGGCTACACCTTC
CASRGLGTGGDGYTF
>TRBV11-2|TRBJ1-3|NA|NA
TGTGCCAGCAGCCCCCAAGGACAGACTACATACGGAAACACCATATATTTT
CASSPQGQTTYGNTIYF
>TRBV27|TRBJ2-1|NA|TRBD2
TGTGCCAGCAGAATGAGGACTAGCGGGGGGGCGTGGTACAATGAGCAGTTCTTC
CASRMRTSGGAWYNEQFF
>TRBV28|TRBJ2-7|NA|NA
TGTGCCAGCAGTTTAAGTCAGGGGAGCTACGAGCAGTACTTC
CASSLSQGSYEQYF
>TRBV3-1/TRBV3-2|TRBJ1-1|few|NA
TGTGCCAGCAGCCAAGCCCAGGGGAGCACTGAAGCTTTCTTT
CASSQAQGSTEAFF
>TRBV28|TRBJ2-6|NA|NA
TGTGCCAGTTGGGGGACACCCTCTGGGGCCAACGTCCTGACTTTC
CASWGTPSGANVLTF
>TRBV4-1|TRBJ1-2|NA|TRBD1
TGCGCCAGCAGCCAAGCGGGAACAGGCCGACAGGGCGCTGGCTACACCTTC
CASSQAGTGRQGAGYTF